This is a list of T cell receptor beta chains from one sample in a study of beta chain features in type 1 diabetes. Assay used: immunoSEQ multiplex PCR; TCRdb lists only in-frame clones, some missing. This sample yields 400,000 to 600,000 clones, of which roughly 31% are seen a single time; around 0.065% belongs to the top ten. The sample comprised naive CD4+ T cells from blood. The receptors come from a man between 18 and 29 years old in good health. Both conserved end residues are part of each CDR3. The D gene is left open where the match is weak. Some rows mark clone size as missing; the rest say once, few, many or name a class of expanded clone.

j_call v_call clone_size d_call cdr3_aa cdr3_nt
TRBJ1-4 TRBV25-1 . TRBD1 CASNGQGGEKLFF TGTGCCAGCAATGGACAGGGCGGTGAAAAACTGTTTTTT
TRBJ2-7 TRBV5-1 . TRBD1 CASSIDRGSDEQYF TGCGCCAGCAGCATTGACAGGGGGTCTGACGAGCAGTACTTC
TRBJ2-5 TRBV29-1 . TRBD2 CSVRTSGRETQYF TGCAGCGTTCGGACTAGCGGGAGGGAGACCCAGTACTTC
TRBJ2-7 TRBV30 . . CAWSVFRGAYEQYF TGTGCCTGGAGTGTGTTCAGGGGGGCCTACGAGCAGTACTTC
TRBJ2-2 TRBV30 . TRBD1 CAWSRDSRSFGELFF TGTGCCTGGTCCCGGGACAGCCGGTCCTTTGGGGAGCTGTTTTTT
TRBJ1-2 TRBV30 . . CAGLLGARGYTF TGTGCCGGGCTCCTGGGGGCGCGCGGCTACACCTTC
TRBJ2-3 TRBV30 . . CAWSVGGVTDTQYF TGTGCCTGGAGTGTAGGGGGGGTCACAGATACGCAGTATTTT
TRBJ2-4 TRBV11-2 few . CASSFPGLLAKNIQYF TGTGCCAGCAGCTTTCCGGGACTCCTAGCCAAAAACATTCAGTACTTC
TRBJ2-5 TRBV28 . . CASRRGNRDRETQYF TGTGCCAGCAGACGCGGGAACAGGGATCGAGAGACCCAGTACTTC
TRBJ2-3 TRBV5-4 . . CASSLVVGTTDTQYF TGTGCCAGCAGCTTGGTTGTGGGGACTACAGATACGCAGTATTTT
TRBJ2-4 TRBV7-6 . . CASSPRPERPNNIQYF TGTGCCAGCAGCCCCCGCCCCGAGCGGCCCAATAACATTCAGTACTTC
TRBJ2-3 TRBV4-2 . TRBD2 CASSQAGLAGTDTQYF TGTGCCAGCAGCCAAGCCGGACTAGCGGGAACAGATACGCAGTATTTT
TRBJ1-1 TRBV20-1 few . CSAKNTEAFF TGCAGTGCTAAGAACACTGAAGCTTTCTTT
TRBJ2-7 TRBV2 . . CASREDNSKQYF TGTGCCAGCAGAGAGGACAACTCTAAGCAGTACTTC
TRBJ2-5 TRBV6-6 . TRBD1 CASSSEGTGFGETQYF TGTGCCAGCAGTTCGGAGGGGACAGGGTTCGGAGAGACCCAGTACTTC
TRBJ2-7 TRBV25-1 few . CASREGDYEQYF TGTGCCAGCAGGGAGGGGGATTACGAGCAGTACTTC
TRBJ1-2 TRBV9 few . CASSVGDPTRGGYTF TGTGCCAGCAGCGTAGGCGATCCAACTAGGGGAGGCTACACCTTC